The TCR beta chain under discussion was sequenced for a study of PD-1 blockade in classical Hodgkin lymphoma (dated by TCRdb to about 2020). Regarding the study in general: Nivolumab dosing was 3 mg/kg intravenously every 2 weeks, continuing until either disease progression or unacceptable toxicity. A peripheral blood immune signature of response to PD-1 blockade in classical Hodgkin lymphoma was defined using TCR beta sequencing and CyTOF.

The germline V gene provides CDR1 ENHRY and CDR2 SYGVKD. Its CDR3 holds 12 amino acids, cysteine through phenylalanine. CDR3 DNA only is kept here, 36 bases in frame from base 1. The junction carries 6 bases between V and J, which are trimmed by 3 bases and 4 bases respectively. On this clone itself: Its specific antigen is unknown. Per-nucleotide qualities are absent, and no much larger clonotype sits a single base away.

The paper's findings and limits, for the study overall: Baseline TCR diversity was reported to be lower in newly diagnosed patients than in healthy donors and to be lower still in relapsed/refractory patients. A significant rise by C4D1 was seen in CD4+ but not CD8+ TCR diversity (p=0.0027 vs p=0.16), with the rise being most apparent in complete responders (p=0.02). Baseline diversity similar to that of newly diagnosed patients was observed in trial patients achieving complete response, whereas significantly lower diversity was observed in partial responders and progressors. Patients starting nivolumab less than 1 year after ASCT had lower diversity and were excluded from later analyses to avoid confounding by immune reconstitution. The study was restricted to a single clinical trial cohort, and the causes of repertoire differences, possibly disease activity or prior therapy, were left undefined.

The label giving this sample's time point can be read as: cycle 1 day 1 (C1D1), immediately before nivolumab initiation. All trial patients had relapsed after autologous stem cell transplantation, with cohorts A, B and C differing in prior brentuximab vedotin exposure. A total of over 50 patients with relapsed/refractory classical Hodgkin lymphoma made up the trial cohort, and each patient's best overall response was complete response, partial response or progressive disease. Single-agent nivolumab was administered to trial patients in the multi-cohort phase II CheckMate 205 trial. Best overall response was determined by an independent review committee according to the 2007 International Working Group response criteria. Trial PBMCs were obtained immediately prior to nivolumab initiation (C1D1) and on therapy at cycle 2 day 1 and cycle 4 day 1. Peripheral blood was collected in 8 mL Vacutainer Cell Preparation Tubes, from which PBMCs were isolated by centrifugation and then cryopreserved.

The Qiagen DNeasy kit was used to extract genomic DNA both from unsorted PBMCs and from the negatively selected CD4+ and CD8+ fractions. TCR beta CDR3 regions were amplified by immunoSEQ multiplex PCR using primers annealing to V and J segments. Amplification bias was minimized using a synthetic immune receptor repertoire, and residual bias was removed computationally after sequencing. The original methods were these. Custom Python scripts were used to quantify repertoire diversity as the Shannon entropy index. Unsorted, CD4+ and CD8+ repertoires were examined separately, except in combined analyses, for which CD4+ and CD8+ sequences were merged in silico. A clone counted as expanded when the clone's frequency after treatment rose at least 2-fold relative to C1D1, and clones undetected at baseline were given a pseudocount of 0.5. Clones with 0 or 1 copy at C1D1 were classified as singleton clones, and clones with 2 or more copies were classified as non-singleton clones. Clones expanded in unsorted samples were annotated as CD4+, CD8+ or unknown by matching protein sequences in sorted samples from the same patient. Wilcoxon tests on paired samples were used to test changes in diversity from C1D1 to C4D1. TCRdb re-hosts the immuneACCESS table, in-frame sequences only. Its copies lack some clones; in the studies checked, an unresolved V gene accounts for under half of them, and the cause for the rest is not known. D and trimming were read from the DNA, whereas the V and J calls and clone size are those reported in that table. Within this sample are fewer than 90,000 clones, with around 90% of them counted one time only. The ten most abundant clones make up around 20% of the sample.

The specimen was peripheral blood mononuclear cells (PBMCs), collected at baseline. The V and J segments used are TRBV10-3 and TRBJ2-5; the D gene remains uncertain. This clonotype was obtained from a human donor with classical Hodgkin lymphoma. The CDR3 amino acid sequence is: CAISEVSETQYF. In nucleotides, the sequence is TGTGCCATCAGTGAAGTTTCAGAGACCCAGTACTTC.